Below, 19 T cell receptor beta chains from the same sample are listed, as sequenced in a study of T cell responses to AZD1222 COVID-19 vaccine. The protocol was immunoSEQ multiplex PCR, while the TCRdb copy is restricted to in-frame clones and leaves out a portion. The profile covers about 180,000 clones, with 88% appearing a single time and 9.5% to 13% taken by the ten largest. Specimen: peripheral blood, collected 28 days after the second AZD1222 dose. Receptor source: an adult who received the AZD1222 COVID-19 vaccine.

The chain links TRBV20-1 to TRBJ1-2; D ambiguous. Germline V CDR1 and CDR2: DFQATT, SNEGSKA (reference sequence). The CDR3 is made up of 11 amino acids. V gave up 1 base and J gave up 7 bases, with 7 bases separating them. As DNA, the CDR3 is TGCAGTGCTAGAGGACGGATTGGCTACACCTTC. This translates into CSARGRIGYTF.

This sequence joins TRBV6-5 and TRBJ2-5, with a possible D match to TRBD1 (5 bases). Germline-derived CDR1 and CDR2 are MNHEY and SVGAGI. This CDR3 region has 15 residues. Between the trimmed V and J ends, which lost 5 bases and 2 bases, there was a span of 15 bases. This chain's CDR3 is CASSNQGNAQETQYF. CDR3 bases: TGTGCCAGCAGTAACCAGGGTAACGCTCAAGAGACCCAGTACTTC.

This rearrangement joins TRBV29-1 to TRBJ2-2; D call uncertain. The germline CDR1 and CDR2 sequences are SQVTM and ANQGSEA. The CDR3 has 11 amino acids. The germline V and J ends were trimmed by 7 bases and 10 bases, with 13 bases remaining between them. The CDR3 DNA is TGCAGCGCCACGCAGGCGGAGGAGCTGTTTTTT. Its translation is CSATQAEELFF.

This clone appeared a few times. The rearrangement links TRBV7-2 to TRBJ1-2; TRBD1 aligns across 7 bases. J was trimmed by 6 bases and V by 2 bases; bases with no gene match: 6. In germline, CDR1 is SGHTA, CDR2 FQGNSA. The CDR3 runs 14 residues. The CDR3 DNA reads TGTGCCAGCAGCTTAATTGGACAGGTCCATGGCTACACCTTC. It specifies CASSLIGQVHGYTF. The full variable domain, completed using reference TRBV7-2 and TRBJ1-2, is GAGVSQSPSNKVTEKGKDVELRCDPISGHTALYWYRQSLGQGLEFLIYFQGNSAPDKSGLPSDRFSAERTGGSVSTLTIQRTQQEDSAVYLCASSLIGQVHGYTFGSGTRLTVV.

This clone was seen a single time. CDR3 in amino acids: CASSLVAGASYNEQFF. DNA of the CDR3: TGTGCCAGCAGCTTAGTTGCGGGGGCTTCGTACAATGAGCAGTTCTTC. The chain employs TRBV7-2 and TRBJ2-1, with D tentatively TRBD2 (7 bases). The CDR3 has 16 amino acids. Germline V lookup: CDR1 SGHTA, CDR2 FQGNSA. Trimming shortened V by 1 base and J by 4 bases, and 14 bases separated the two germline ends. Full variable domain (missing parts from reference TRBV7-2 and TRBJ2-1): GAGVSQSPSNKVTEKGKDVELRCDPISGHTALYWYRQSLGQGLEFLIYFQGNSAPDKSGLPSDRFSAERTGGSVSTLTIQRTQQEDSAVYLCASSLVAGASYNEQFFGPGTRLTVL.

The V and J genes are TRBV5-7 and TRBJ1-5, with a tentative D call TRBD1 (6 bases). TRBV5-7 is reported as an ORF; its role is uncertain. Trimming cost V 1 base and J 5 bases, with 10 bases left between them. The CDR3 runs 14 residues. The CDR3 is CASSLIRGDQPQHF. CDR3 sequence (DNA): TGTGCCAGCAGCTTGATCAGGGGCGATCAGCCCCAGCATTTT.

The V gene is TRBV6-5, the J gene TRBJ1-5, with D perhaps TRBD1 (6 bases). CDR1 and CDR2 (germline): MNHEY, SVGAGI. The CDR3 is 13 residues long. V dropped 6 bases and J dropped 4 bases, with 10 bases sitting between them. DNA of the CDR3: TGTGCCAGCAGCCTCCAGGGGAATCAGCCCCAGCATTTT. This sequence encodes CASSLQGNQPQHF.

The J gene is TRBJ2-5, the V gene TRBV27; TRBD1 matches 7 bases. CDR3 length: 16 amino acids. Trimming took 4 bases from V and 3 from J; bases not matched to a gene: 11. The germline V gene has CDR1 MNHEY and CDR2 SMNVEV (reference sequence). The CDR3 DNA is TGTGCCAGCAGTTCTATCCCTCAGGGGGTAAAAGAGACCCAGTACTTC. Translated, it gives CASSSIPQGVKETQYF.

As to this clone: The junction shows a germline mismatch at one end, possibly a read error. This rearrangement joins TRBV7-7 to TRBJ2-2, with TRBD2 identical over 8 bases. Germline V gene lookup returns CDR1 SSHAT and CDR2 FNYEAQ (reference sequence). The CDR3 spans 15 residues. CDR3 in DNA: TGTGCTAGCAGCCTTGGCGGGGGGCCAGGACGGGAGCTGTTTTTT. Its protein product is CASSLGGGPGRELFF.

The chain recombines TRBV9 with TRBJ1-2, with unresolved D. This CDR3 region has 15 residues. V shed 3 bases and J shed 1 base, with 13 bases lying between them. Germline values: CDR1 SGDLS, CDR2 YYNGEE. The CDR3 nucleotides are TGTGCCAGCAGCGCTGGCCGGCGGATTAACTATGGCTACACCTTC. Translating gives CASSAGRRINYGYTF.

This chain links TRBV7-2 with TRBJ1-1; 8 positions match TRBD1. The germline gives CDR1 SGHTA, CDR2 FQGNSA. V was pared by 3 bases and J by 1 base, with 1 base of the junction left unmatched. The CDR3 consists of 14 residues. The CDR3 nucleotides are TGTGCCAGCAGCTTCCAGGGGGCGAACACTGAAGCTTTCTTT. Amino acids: CASSFQGANTEAFF. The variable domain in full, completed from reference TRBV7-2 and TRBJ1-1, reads GAGVSQSPSNKVTEKGKDVELRCDPISGHTALYWYRQSLGQGLEFLIYFQGNSAPDKSGLPSDRFSAERTGGSVSTLTIQRTQQEDSAVYLCASSFQGANTEAFFGQGTRLTVV.

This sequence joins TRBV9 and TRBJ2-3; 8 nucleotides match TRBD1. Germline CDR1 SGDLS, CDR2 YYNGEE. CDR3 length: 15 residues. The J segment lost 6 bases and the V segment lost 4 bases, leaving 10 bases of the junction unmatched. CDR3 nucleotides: TGTGCCAGCAGCCCTCGATTCCCAGGGGGCGATACGCAGTATTTT. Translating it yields CASSPRFPGGDTQYF.

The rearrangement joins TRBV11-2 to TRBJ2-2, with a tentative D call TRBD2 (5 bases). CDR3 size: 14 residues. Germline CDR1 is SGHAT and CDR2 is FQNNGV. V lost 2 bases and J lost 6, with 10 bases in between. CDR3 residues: CASSLISEAGELFF. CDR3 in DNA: TGTGCCAGCAGCTTAATCTCGGAGGCCGGGGAGCTGTTTTTT.

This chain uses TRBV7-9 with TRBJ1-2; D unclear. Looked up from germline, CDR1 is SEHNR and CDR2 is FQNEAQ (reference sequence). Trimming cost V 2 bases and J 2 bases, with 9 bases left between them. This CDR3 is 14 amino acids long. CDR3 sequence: CASSLPGENYGYTF. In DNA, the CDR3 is TGTGCCAGCAGCTTACCCGGGGAGAACTATGGCTACACCTTC.

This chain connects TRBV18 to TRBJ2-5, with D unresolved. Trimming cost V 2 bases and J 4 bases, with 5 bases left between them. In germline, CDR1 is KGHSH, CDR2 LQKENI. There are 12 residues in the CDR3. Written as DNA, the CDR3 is TGTGCCAGCTCACCAGGGGTAGAGACCCAGTACTTC. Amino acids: CASSPGVETQYF.

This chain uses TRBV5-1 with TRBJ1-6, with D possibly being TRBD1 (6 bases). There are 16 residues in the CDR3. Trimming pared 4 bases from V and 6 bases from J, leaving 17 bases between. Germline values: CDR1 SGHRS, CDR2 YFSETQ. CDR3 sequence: CASSPSGDFANSPLHF. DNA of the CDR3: TGCGCCAGCAGCCCCTCAGGGGATTTCGCTAATTCACCCCTCCACTTT.

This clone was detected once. CDR3 coding DNA: TGTGCCATGGCGGATCAAATCACAGATACGCAGTATTTT. Its translation is CAMADQITDTQYF. The chain uses TRBV24-1 and TRBJ2-3, with no clear D. V was shortened by 11 bases and J by 2 bases, with 13 bases between the two germline ends. Germline CDR1 is KGHDR and CDR2 is SFDVKD. The CDR3 sequence is 13 residues long.

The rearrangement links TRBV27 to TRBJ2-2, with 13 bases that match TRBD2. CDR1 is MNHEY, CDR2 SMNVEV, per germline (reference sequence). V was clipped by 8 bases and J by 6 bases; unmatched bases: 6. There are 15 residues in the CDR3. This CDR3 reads CASQILAGGPGELFF. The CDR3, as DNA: TGTGCCAGCCAGATACTAGCGGGGGGGCCCGGGGAGCTGTTTTTT.

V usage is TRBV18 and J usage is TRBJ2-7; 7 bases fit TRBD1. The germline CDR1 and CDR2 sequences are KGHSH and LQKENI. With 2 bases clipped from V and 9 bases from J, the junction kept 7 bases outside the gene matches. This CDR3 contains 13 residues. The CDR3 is CASSPTGESGQYF. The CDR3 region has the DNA TGTGCCAGCTCACCAACAGGGGAAAGCGGGCAGTACTTC.